Listed below are T cell receptor beta chains from one sample, sequenced in a study of a mutant IDH1 vaccine in newly diagnosed glioma. These receptors' antigens are unknown. Here immunoSEQ multiplex PCR was the method, and the copy in TCRdb shows in-frame clones only, minus some. The sample has around 55,000 clones, approximately 80% seen once. Material: PBMCs, obtained from a glioma patient whose treatment included an IDH1 peptide vaccine. The receptors here all came from a man aged 35 to 55 with glioma. Both conserved end residues are part of each CDR3. A D gene is named only where the DNA matches it firmly. Not every row has a clone size; where given, it reads once, few, many or a size class.

size: -
V: TRBV18
D: -
J: TRBJ1-5
CDR3: CASSPKEGRRQPQHF
DNA: TGTGCCAGCTCGCCTAAGGAGGGGAGGAGGCAGCCCCAGCATTTT

size: -
V: TRBV6-1
D: -
J: TRBJ1-5
CDR3: CASSEPGISNQPQHF
DNA: TGTGCCAGCAGTGAGCCAGGGATTAGCAATCAGCCCCAGCATTTT

size: -
V: TRBV6-5
D: -
J: TRBJ1-5
CDR3: CASSYGPSNQPQHF
DNA: TGTGCCAGCAGTTACGGCCCCAGCAATCAGCCCCAGCATTTT

size: -
V: TRBV5-6
D: TRBD1
J: TRBJ1-1
CDR3: CASSLTWTGPTEAFF
DNA: TGTGCCAGCAGCTTGACCTGGACAGGTCCCACTGAAGCTTTCTTT

size: -
V: TRBV6-1
D: -
J: TRBJ2-5
CDR3: CASSLQGLGQETQYF
DNA: TGTGCCAGCAGTTTACAGGGATTGGGACAAGAGACCCAGTACTTC

size: -
V: TRBV6-1
D: -
J: TRBJ1-1
CDR3: CASLRQGMNTEAFF
DNA: TGTGCCAGCTTACGGCAGGGCATGAACACTGAAGCTTTCTTT

size: -
V: TRBV10-3
D: -
J: TRBJ2-5
CDR3: CAISERQVEETQYF
DNA: TGTGCCATCAGTGAGCGGCAGGTCGAAGAGACCCAGTACTTC

size: once
V: TRBV29-1
D: -
J: TRBJ2-5
CDR3: CSVDPGGRKTQYF
DNA: TGCAGCGTTGATCCCGGGGGCAGGAAGACCCAGTACTTC

size: -
V: TRBV4-1
D: -
J: TRBJ2-1
CDR3: CASSQGGGSYNEQFF
DNA: TGCGCCAGCAGCCAAGGGGGTGGCTCCTACAATGAGCAGTTCTTC

size: -
V: TRBV19
D: -
J: TRBJ1-1
CDR3: CASKLGKFTEAFF
DNA: TGTGCCAGCAAACTCGGGAAATTCACTGAAGCTTTCTTT

size: -
V: TRBV11-2
D: -
J: TRBJ2-7
CDR3: CASSLQSSYEQYF
DNA: TGTGCCAGCAGCTTACAAAGCTCCTACGAGCAGTACTTC

size: -
V: TRBV25-1
D: -
J: TRBJ2-7
CDR3: CASSDAYSYGQYF
DNA: TGTGCCAGCAGTGACGCCTATTCCTACGGGCAGTACTTC

size: -
V: TRBV6-6
D: -
J: TRBJ1-1
CDR3: CASSQGGHTEAFF
DNA: TGTGCCAGCAGTCAGGGAGGCCACACTGAAGCTTTCTTT

size: few
V: TRBV2
D: -
J: TRBJ1-1
CDR3: CASSRTPEAFF
DNA: TGTGCCAGCAGTCGGACCCCTGAAGCTTTCTTT

size: -
V: TRBV7-9
D: TRBD2
J: TRBJ2-5
CDR3: CASSPLSVAGGRETQYF
DNA: TGTGCCAGCAGCCCGCTGAGCGTAGCGGGGGGCAGGGAGACCCAGTACTTC

size: -
V: TRBV10-2
D: -
J: TRBJ1-1
CDR3: CASKVTGNTEAFF
DNA: TGCGCCAGCAAGGTAACAGGAAATACTGAAGCTTTCTTT

size: once
V: TRBV11-2
D: -
J: TRBJ2-2
CDR3: CASSFRVTGELFF
DNA: TGTGCCAGCAGCTTCAGGGTCACCGGGGAGCTGTTTTTT

size: -
V: TRBV25-1
D: TRBD1
J: TRBJ1-2
CDR3: CASRQTGGYGYTF
DNA: TGTGCCAGCAGGCAGACAGGGGGCTATGGCTACACCTTC

size: -
V: TRBV4-2
D: TRBD1
J: TRBJ1-5
CDR3: CASSNEQGNQPQHF
DNA: TGTGCCAGCAGCAACGAACAGGGGAATCAGCCCCAGCATTTT

size: once
V: TRBV6-1
D: -
J: TRBJ2-2
CDR3: CASPRAQHTGELFF
DNA: TGTGCCAGCCCCCGGGCCCAGCACACCGGGGAGCTGTTTTTT

size: -
V: TRBV5-1
D: -
J: TRBJ2-7
CDR3: CASSSTSETKYEQYF
DNA: TGCGCCAGCAGCTCCACGTCCGAGACTAAGTACGAGCAGTACTTC

size: -
V: TRBV9
D: -
J: TRBJ1-6
CDR3: CASSVAPNSPLHF
DNA: TGTGCCAGCAGCGTAGCTCCCAATTCACCCCTCCACTTT

size: -
V: TRBV7-9
D: -
J: TRBJ2-1
CDR3: CASSPRARDEQFF
DNA: TGTGCCAGCAGCCCCCGAGCCCGGGATGAGCAGTTCTTC

size: -
V: TRBV25-1
D: -
J: TRBJ1-4
CDR3: CASSASGTPNEKLFF
DNA: TGTGCCAGCAGTGCTTCCGGGACTCCTAATGAAAAACTGTTTTTT

size: -
V: TRBV7-9
D: -
J: TRBJ2-3
CDR3: CASSFTPDTQYF
DNA: TGTGCCAGCAGCTTTACACCAGATACGCAGTATTTT

size: -
V: TRBV7-8
D: -
J: TRBJ1-5
CDR3: CASSSGWPQHF
DNA: TGTGCCAGCAGCTCTGGCTGGCCCCAGCATTTT

size: -
V: TRBV27
D: -
J: TRBJ2-5
CDR3: CASSLGSQETQYF
DNA: TGTGCCAGCAGTTTAGGGTCCCAAGAGACCCAGTACTTC

size: few
V: TRBV15
D: TRBD2
J: TRBJ2-7
CDR3: CATSRDLAEPADF
DNA: TGTGCCACCAGCAGAGACCTAGCGGAGCCCGCGGACTTC

size: -
V: TRBV5-1
D: TRBD2
J: TRBJ2-1
CDR3: CASSSGSGGAAEQFF
DNA: TGCGCCAGCAGCTCGGGTAGCGGGGGGGCCGCTGAGCAGTTCTTC

size: -
V: TRBV30
D: -
J: TRBJ1-2
CDR3: CAWSVQGSYTF
DNA: TGTGCCTGGAGTGTACAAGGAAGCTACACCTTC

size: -
V: TRBV7-2
D: -
J: TRBJ2-5
CDR3: CASSYGWATQYF
DNA: TGTGCCAGCAGTTATGGGTGGGCGACCCAGTACTTC

size: -
V: TRBV7-9
D: -
J: TRBJ1-1
CDR3: CASSLSPARAFF
DNA: TGTGCCAGCAGCTTATCCCCCGCGAGAGCTTTCTTT

size: -
V: TRBV27
D: -
J: TRBJ2-2
CDR3: CASSLRPGELFF
DNA: TGTGCCAGCAGTTTAAGGCCCGGGGAGCTGTTTTTT

size: -
V: TRBV6-4
D: TRBD2
J: TRBJ2-3
CDR3: CASSDSSGGADTQYF
DNA: TGTGCCAGCAGTGACTCGAGCGGGGGGGCAGATACGCAGTATTTT

size: -
V: TRBV2
D: -
J: TRBJ1-6
CDR3: CASRRGALPPLHF
DNA: TGTGCCAGCAGGAGAGGCGCTCTGCCACCCCTCCACTTT

size: few
V: TRBV4-1
D: -
J: TRBJ1-1
CDR3: CASSQDRVSTEAFF
DNA: TGCGCCAGCAGCCAAGACAGGGTCTCCACTGAAGCTTTCTTT

size: -
V: TRBV7-8
D: -
J: TRBJ2-5
CDR3: CASSLAGETQYF
DNA: TGTGCCAGCAGCTTAGCAGGGGAGACCCAGTACTTC

size: -
V: TRBV5-6
D: -
J: TRBJ2-3
CDR3: CASSFRTVTDTQYF
DNA: TGTGCCAGCAGCTTTAGGACCGTAACCGATACGCAGTATTTT

size: -
V: TRBV6-6
D: -
J: TRBJ2-5
CDR3: CASSPSGPGTQYF
DNA: TGTGCCAGCAGTCCCTCGGGCCCCGGGACCCAGTACTTC

size: -
V: TRBV18
D: -
J: TRBJ2-5
CDR3: CASSPGFEETQYF
DNA: TGTGCCAGCTCACCAGGGTTTGAGGAGACCCAGTACTTC

size: -
V: TRBV7-8
D: -
J: TRBJ2-7
CDR3: CASSLASGTYEQYF
DNA: TGTGCCAGCAGCTTAGCTTCCGGGACCTACGAGCAGTACTTC

size: -
V: TRBV5-8
D: TRBD1
J: TRBJ2-7
CDR3: CASSLTGGPYEQYF
DNA: TGTGCCAGCAGCCTGACAGGGGGCCCCTACGAGCAGTACTTC

size: -
V: TRBV5-1
D: -
J: TRBJ2-3
CDR3: CASSLVVSSSTDTQYF
DNA: TGCGCCAGCAGCTTGGTAGTTAGCTCTAGCACAGATACGCAGTATTTT

size: -
V: TRBV20-1
D: -
J: TRBJ1-2
CDR3: CSARTSLVLPF
DNA: TGCAGTGCTAGGACTTCACTGGTTCTCCCCTTC

size: -
V: TRBV19
D: TRBD1
J: TRBJ1-2
CDR3: CASSPGGSGGYTF
DNA: TGTGCCAGTAGCCCAGGGGGCTCGGGTGGCTACACCTTC

size: -
V: TRBV6-1
D: TRBD2
J: TRBJ2-5
CDR3: CASSPLAGDQETQYF
DNA: TGTGCCAGCAGCCCACTAGCGGGCGATCAAGAGACCCAGTACTTC

size: few
V: TRBV7-6
D: -
J: TRBJ2-7
CDR3: CASSLDVIGGVSYEQYF
DNA: TGTGCCAGCAGCTTAGATGTGATTGGCGGGGTATCCTACGAGCAGTACTTC

size: -
V: TRBV5-1
D: -
J: TRBJ1-6
CDR3: CASSWDGTNSPLHF
DNA: TGCGCCAGCAGTTGGGACGGAACTAATTCACCCCTCCACTTT

size: few
V: TRBV13
D: -
J: TRBJ1-1
CDR3: CASTRGKNTEAFF
DNA: TGTGCCAGCACCCGGGGTAAGAACACTGAAGCTTTCTTT

size: -
V: TRBV18
D: TRBD1
J: TRBJ1-2
CDR3: CASSPPGQLNYGYTF
DNA: TGTGCCAGCTCACCACCGGGACAGCTGAACTATGGCTACACCTTC

size: once
V: TRBV6-5
D: TRBD1
J: TRBJ1-2
CDR3: CASSSGTAFYGYTF
DNA: TGTGCCAGCAGCTCAGGGACAGCTTTCTATGGCTACACCTTC

size: -
V: TRBV5-1
D: -
J: TRBJ2-3
CDR3: CASSLAAGDTQYF
DNA: TGCGCCAGCAGCTTGGCCGCCGGGGATACGCAGTATTTT

size: -
V: TRBV13
D: TRBD2
J: TRBJ2-7
CDR3: CASSLGPGTSGGARYEQYF
DNA: TGTGCCAGCAGCTTAGGCCCCGGGACTAGCGGGGGGGCCCGGTACGAGCAGTACTTC

size: -
V: TRBV30
D: -
J: TRBJ2-3
CDR3: CAWSTGSTDTQYF
DNA: TGTGCCTGGTCTACAGGTAGCACAGATACGCAGTATTTT

size: few
V: TRBV30
D: -
J: TRBJ2-2
CDR3: CAWSVSRNTGELFF
DNA: TGTGCCTGGAGTGTTAGCAGAAACACCGGGGAGCTGTTTTTT

size: -
V: TRBV2
D: -
J: TRBJ1-3
CDR3: CARDPVDGIGNTIYF
DNA: TGTGCCAGGGACCCGGTGGACGGCATTGGAAACACCATATATTTT